This T cell receptor (beta chain) is from a study of tumor-infiltrating lymphocytes in glioblastoma multiforme. Overall study findings and caveats: No surface-marker sorting into functional T cell subtypes was done. RNA-based TCR sequencing may distort clone frequencies, since cells carry unequal TCR transcript numbers.

This clonotype was observed at least ten times. Its antigen is unknown. Three nested ARM-PCR rounds with V-beta and C-beta primers built TCRB libraries. A C-beta primer primed TCRB cDNA from roughly 0.5 ug RNA. These TCRB libraries lack any described unique molecular identifiers. TCRdb fed the multiplex PCR reads into MiXCR, producing one record per CDR3 protein. The profile covers some 13,000 distinct CDR3 sequences, with 64% appearing a single time and about a third taken by the ten largest. The length of the CDR3 is 11 residues. Trimming shortened V by 7 bases and J by 1 base, and 6 bases separated the two germline ends. In germline, CDR1 is DFQATT, CDR2 SNEGSKA (reference sequence).

The receptor comes from a male donor with glioblastoma. V usage is TRBV20-1 and J usage is TRBJ2-3, with D perhaps TRBD2 (5 bases). The sequenced material came from brain tumor tissue. The chain's CDR3 is CSGSGTDTQYF. CDR3 bases: TGCAGTGGTAGCGGCACAGATACGCAGTATTTT.